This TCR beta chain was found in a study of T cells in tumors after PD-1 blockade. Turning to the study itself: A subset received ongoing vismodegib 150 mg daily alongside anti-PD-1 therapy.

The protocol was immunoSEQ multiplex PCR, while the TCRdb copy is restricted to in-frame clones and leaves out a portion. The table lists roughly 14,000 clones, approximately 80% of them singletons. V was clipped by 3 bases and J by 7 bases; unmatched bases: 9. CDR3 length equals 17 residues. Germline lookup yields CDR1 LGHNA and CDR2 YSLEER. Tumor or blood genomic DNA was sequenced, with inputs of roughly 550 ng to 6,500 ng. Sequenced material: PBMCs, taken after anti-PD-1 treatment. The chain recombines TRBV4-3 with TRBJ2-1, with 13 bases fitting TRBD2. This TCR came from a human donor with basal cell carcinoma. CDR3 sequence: CASSHSGTSGEANEQFF. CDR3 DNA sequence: TGCGCCAGCAGCCATTCCGGGACTAGCGGGGAGGCAAATGAGCAGTTCTTC.